The clone carrying this T cell receptor (beta chain) has ten or more counts. This specimen belongs to a study of blood T cell repertoires in COVID-19. Trimming took 4 bases from V and 1 from J, leaving 10 bases between them. From germline, CDR1 is LNHDA and CDR2 SQIVND (reference sequence). The CDR3 is made up of 14 amino acids. The protocol was immunoSEQ multiplex PCR, while the TCRdb copy is restricted to in-frame clones and leaves out a portion. The sample includes 75,000 to 100,000 clones, approximately 77% of them seen just once. Sequenced: peripheral blood. This clonotype was sampled from a woman aged 80 or over with acute or convalescent COVID-19. The chain links TRBV19 to TRBJ1-2; maybe TRBD1 (6 bases). CDR3 protein: CASSKDSFNYGYTF. For the CDR3, the DNA is TGTGCCAGTAGTAAGGACAGTTTTAACTATGGCTACACCTTC.